This T cell receptor (beta chain) was recorded in a study of blood T cell repertoires in COVID-19. Whole-study context: Some COVID-19 samples were acute and others convalescent; all came from the United States, Italy and Spain. Sources were T cells, B-cell-depleted T cells, or PBMCs; the material itself was cDNA or gDNA.

In the original analysis: By means of reference gene primer amplification, nucleated cell counts were estimated. TCRdb's table, derived via immunoSEQ multiplex PCR, lists solely in-frame clones and lacks some. The V and J calls and clone size come from that table; D and trimming were worked out from the DNA. The table shows over 150,000 clones, with about 88% occurring only once. With 3 bases clipped from V and 4 bases from J, the junction kept 6 bases outside the gene matches. The CDR3 consists of 14 residues. CDR1 is DFQATT, CDR2 SNEGSKA, per germline (reference sequence). The specimen was peripheral blood. The receptor's source is a man aged 35 to 55 with active or convalescent COVID-19. The chain recombines TRBV20-1 with TRBJ1-1; 9 bases map to TRBD1. The CDR3 DNA sequence: TGCAGTGCTAGTCGGACAGGGGAGATCACTGAAGCTTTCTTT. Protein product: CSASRTGEITEAFF.